One sample yielded the 26 T cell receptor beta chains listed below, sequenced in a study of metastatic and nonmetastatic thyroid tumors (dated by TCRdb to 2018 to 2021). The protocol used for the library was PCR. The run used an Illumina HiSeq 4000. The public reads were quality trimmed at Q25 with fastp and then assembled into clones with MiXCR by TCRdb, keeping productive beta chains. The sample table lists 37,000 or so clones, about 18% of them with a count of one. The ten biggest clones cover roughly 6.2% of the sample. No treatment had been received by any patient before thyroid surgery. Specimen: blood. All receptors derive from a male donor with papillary thyroid cancer or a benign thyroid nodule (not recorded which). Some clones in this sample may be carry-over from other donors' samples.

This clone is labeled as medium-sized. This sequence joins TRBV6-5 and TRBJ1-6; TRBD1 matches 10 bases. CDR1 and CDR2 from the germline V gene are MNHEY and SVGAGI. The CDR3 consists of 15 residues. The J segment lost 8 bases and the V segment lost 1 base, leaving 2 bases of the junction unmatched. CDR3 nucleotide sequence: TGTGCCAGCAGTTACTTCGGGACAGGGGATTCACCCCTCCACTTT. Its protein product is CASSYFGTGDSPLHF.

This clone was seen a handful of times. The V call is TRBV20-1, the J call TRBJ2-1; 7 bases agree with TRBD1. V shed 0 bases and J 9 bases; nucleotides not matched to a gene: 11. The CDR3 covers 15 residues. Germline V gene lookup returns CDR1 DFQATT and CDR2 SNEGSKA (reference sequence). CDR3 sequence reads: CSARDTTGLGSEQFF. CDR3 nucleotides: TGCAGTGCTAGAGATACGACAGGGCTGGGAAGTGAGCAGTTCTTC.

This clone was seen at least ten times. The rearrangement joins TRBV6-1 to TRBJ2-7; 12 bases line up with TRBD2. Germline-derived CDR1 and CDR2 are MNHNS and SASEGT. After removal of 4 bases from V and 6 bases from J, the junction contained 1 base not matched to a gene. CDR3 size: 13 residues. CDR3 nucleotide sequence: TGTGCCAGCAGTGGACTAGCGGGAGCCGAGCAGTACTTC. Translation: CASSGLAGAEQYF.

This clone has just a few counts. The CDR3 sequence is CASKTGTSDYEQYF. The DNA for the CDR3 is TGTGCCAGTAAGACCGGGACTAGTGATTACGAGCAGTACTTC. This sequence joins TRBV19 and TRBJ2-7; TRBD2 matches 8 bases. The germline gives CDR1 LNHDA, CDR2 SQIVND (reference sequence). CDR3 length: 14 amino acids. V lost 7 bases to trimming and J lost 4 bases; unmatched junction nucleotides: 9.

Comments on this clone: Compared with germline, one end of the junction differs, possibly owing to a read error. The rearrangement links TRBV6-1 to TRBJ1-1; a weak D match, TRBD1 (5 bases). The germline CDR1 and CDR2 sequences are MNHNS and SASEGT. CDR3 length: 16 residues. DNA for the CDR3: TGTGCCATCAGTGAAAGCTTCAGGGTCATGAACACTGAAGCTTTCTTT. This sequence encodes CAISESFRVMNTEAFF.

This clone has at least ten counts. The V gene is TRBV12-3 or TRBV12-4, the J gene TRBJ1-6; TRBD1 matches 7 bases. The length of the CDR3 is 14 residues. V gave up 7 bases and J gave up 10 bases; unmatched junction bases: 10. DNA for the CDR3: TGTGCCAGCACCACAGGGGTACCTGGATCACCCCTCCACTTT. Translating it yields CASTTGVPGSPLHF.

This clone has at least ten counts. The chain is built from TRBV20-1 and TRBJ1-2; no clear D. Between the trimmed V and J ends, which lost 1 base and 7 bases, there was a span of 10 bases. This CDR3 is built from 12 residues. Germline assignment: CDR1 DFQATT and CDR2 SNEGSKA (reference sequence). The CDR3 region is CSARALVGGYTF. The DNA for the CDR3 is TGCAGTGCTAGAGCGCTGGTGGGTGGCTACACCTTC.

This clone was seen repeatedly, ten times or more. A much larger clone is a single base away; this may be a read error. The chain is built from TRBV7-8 and TRBJ2-1, with D tentatively TRBD2 (5 bases). Looked up from germline, CDR1 is SGHVS and CDR2 is FQNEAQ. CDR3 length: 17 amino acids. CDR3 residues: CVSSRDERDYTLDEQFF. The CDR3 DNA sequence: TGTGTCAGCAGCAGAGACGAACGGGATTACACGCTCGATGAGCAGTTCTTC. Using reference TRBV7-8 and TRBJ2-1 for the parts outside the CDR3, the full variable domain is GAGVSQSPRYKVAKRGQDVALRCDPISGHVSLFWYQQALGQGPEFLTYFQNEAQLDKSGLPSDRFFAERPEGSVSTLKIQRTQQEDSAVYLCVSSRDERDYTLDEQFFGPGTRLTVL.

At least ten counts were recorded for this clone. The V gene is TRBV11-2, the J gene TRBJ2-1, with TRBD2 identical over 13 bases. The V gene's germline CDR1 is SGHAT and CDR2 FQNNGV. The CDR3 contains 15 residues. With 6 bases clipped from V and 7 bases from J, the junction kept 6 bases outside the gene matches. CDR3 in DNA: TGTGCCAGCAGACCGACTAGCGGGAGGCCTAATGAGCAGTTCTTC. Protein product: CASRPTSGRPNEQFF.

This clone was picked up many times. The chain uses TRBV6-4 and TRBJ2-1; TRBD2 agrees at 7 bases. The length of the CDR3 is 15 residues. The V gene's germline CDR1 is MRHNA and CDR2 SNTAGT. V was clipped by 6 bases and J by 6 bases; unmatched bases: 11. The CDR3 bases are TGTGCCAGCAGCCCCGGTGCGGGAGCGGGCAATGAGCAGTTCTTC. It yields the protein CASSPGAGAGNEQFF.

There are many counts of this clone. The chain carries TRBV19 and TRBJ2-5, with 8 bases fitting TRBD1. V shed 5 bases, J shed 5 bases, and the junction held 7 bases outside the gene matches. Germline CDR1 and CDR2: LNHDA and SQIVND (reference sequence). The CDR3 is made up of 14 amino acids. CDR3: CASSSRTGWETQYF. The DNA for the CDR3 is TGTGCCAGTAGTTCGCGGACAGGGTGGGAGACCCAGTACTTC.

This clone appeared many times. The V and J genes are TRBV7-2 and TRBJ1-1, with D possibly matching TRBD1 (6 bases). The V gene lost 6 bases and the J gene lost 11 bases, with 22 bases spanning the gap. CDR1 and CDR2 from the germline V gene are SGHTA and FQGNSA. CDR3 length equals 14 residues. The CDR3 DNA sequence: TGTGCCAGCAGACCGGGTATCGGGGGGGCGTGGGCTTTCTTT. Its protein product is CASRPGIGGAWAFF. The full variable domain, with the rest looked up from reference TRBV7-2 and TRBJ1-1, is GAGVSQSPSNKVTEKGKDVELRCDPISGHTALYWYRQSLGQGLEFLIYFQGNSAPDKSGLPSDRFSAERTGGSVSTLTIQRTQQEDSAVYLCASRPGIGGAWAFFGQGTRLTVV.

This clone was found many times. The chain uses TRBV11-3 and TRBJ1-4, with a tentative D call TRBD1 (5 bases). Germline-derived CDR1 and CDR2 are SGHNT and YENEEA. The CDR3 runs to 18 residues. The V end lost 4 bases, the J end lost 5 bases, and 23 bases lay between the germline ends. CDR3 nucleotide sequence: TGTGCCAGCAGCTCTCCTCCAGGGAGTTCCGGCAGAAATGAAAAACTGTTTTTT. It specifies CASSSPPGSSGRNEKLFF.

In regard to this clone: A much larger clone differs by one base, so this may be a read error. The chain recombines TRBV6-5 with TRBJ1-4, with D maybe TRBD1 (5 bases). The CDR3 covers 16 residues. Germline V CDR1 and CDR2: MNHEY, SVGAGI. V lost 0 bases, J lost 5 bases, and 13 bases lay in between. In DNA form, the CDR3 reads TGTGCCAGCAGTTACTCGGGGGTCCCAAGGAATGAAAAACTGTTTTTT. It specifies CASSYSGVPRNEKLFF.

Concerning this clone itself: A clone one base away is much larger, so this may be a read error. The chain has TRBV3-1 and TRBJ1-1; 7 positions agree with TRBD1. The V gene end was trimmed by 10 bases and the J gene end by 4 bases; junction bases not matched to a gene: 9. CDR1 LGHDT and CDR2 YNNKEL come from the germline V gene (reference sequence). There are 13 residues in the CDR3. In DNA, the CDR3 is TGTGCCATCAAACAGGGGCCTTTCACTGAAGCTTTCTTT. It encodes CAIKQGPFTEAFF.

This clone was picked up a small number of times. J is TRBJ2-1 and V is TRBV11-2; D perhaps matches TRBD1 (6 bases). The CDR3 runs to 15 residues. The V end was cut by 3 bases, the J end by 6 bases, with 15 bases between. Germline CDR1 reads SGHAT; CDR2 reads FQNNGV. The DNA of the CDR3 is TGTGCCAGCAGCTTTAGGGGGTCGGGTAGCAATGAGCAGTTCTTC. Translating it yields CASSFRGSGSNEQFF. The full variable domain, in which reference TRBV11-2 and TRBJ2-1 provide the parts outside the CDR3, is EAGVAQSPRYKIIEKRQSVAFWCNPISGHATLYWYQQILGQGPKLLIQFQNNGVVDDSQLPKDRFSAERLKGVDSTLKIQPAKLEDSAVYLCASSFRGSGSNEQFFGPGTRLTVL.

About this clone itself: The germline gene is not matched at one end of the junction; a read error may be the cause. The chain joins TRBV5-1 to TRBJ2-7; D gene uncertain. Germline CDR1 and CDR2: SGHRS and YFSETQ. The CDR3 is made up of 14 amino acids. This chain's CDR3 is CASSLVGGGYEHYF. CDR3 DNA: TGCGCCAGCAGCTTGGTTGGCGGCGGCTACGAGCATTACTTC.

This clone was found many times. The chain carries TRBV20-1 and TRBJ2-7; maybe TRBD2 (6 bases). The CDR3 is made up of 14 amino acids. V lost 5 bases and J 2 bases, leaving 16 bases between the germline ends. The germline V gene has CDR1 DFQATT and CDR2 SNEGSKA (reference sequence). CDR3 amino acids: CSAPPIPGAYEQYF. The CDR3 nucleotides read TGCAGTGCTCCCCCAATCCCGGGGGCCTACGAGCAGTACTTC.

This clone was picked up many times. This sequence joins TRBV20-1 and TRBJ1-1; D not resolved. This CDR3 is built from 14 residues. Germline values: CDR1 DFQATT, CDR2 SNEGSKA (reference sequence). V lost 4 bases to trimming and J lost 6 bases, with 18 bases between them. CDR3 bases: TGCAGTGCTACAAGAACCGACCCAGCCCCTGAAGCTTTCTTT. Its translation is CSATRTDPAPEAFF.

This clone was found many times. This chain links TRBV9 with TRBJ1-1; D uncertain. Germline lookup yields CDR1 SGDLS and CDR2 YYNGEE. The CDR3 runs 13 residues. Trimming left V 0 bases short and J 2 bases short, with 5 bases between. The CDR3 spells CASSVADNTEAFF. CDR3 nucleotide sequence: TGTGCCAGCAGCGTAGCTGATAACACTGAAGCTTTCTTT.

This clone was counted ten times or more. The rearrangement uses TRBV10-1 and TRBJ2-3, with TRBD2 identical over 7 bases. The CDR3 covers 16 residues. CDR1 and CDR2 from the germline V gene are WNHNN and SYGVQD (reference sequence). With V trimmed by 8 bases and J by 0 bases, 11 bases remained unmatched. In DNA form, the CDR3 reads TGCGCCAGCCGAAGTGGCGGGAGTGGTAGCACAGATACGCAGTATTTT. Translated: CASRSGGSGSTDTQYF.

This clone appeared many times. V gene TRBV3-1 combines with J gene TRBJ2-3; 10 nucleotides line up with TRBD2. In germline, CDR1 is LGHDT, CDR2 YNNKEL (reference sequence). The CDR3 extends over 15 amino acids. V was clipped by 1 base and J by 6 bases; unmatched bases: 4. Here the CDR3 DNA reads TGTGCCAGCAGCCAAGTCGGTAGCGGGGGGGATACGCAGTATTTT. This translates into CASSQVGSGGDTQYF.

J is TRBJ1-1 and V is TRBV5-1; D is undetermined. Germline CDR1 is SGHRS and CDR2 is YFSETQ. CDR3 length equals 14 residues. Trimming pared 5 bases from V and 1 base from J, leaving 12 bases between. In DNA, the CDR3 is TGCGCCAGCAGTTACTACGACCCGAACACTGAAGCTTTCTTT. It is translated as CASSYYDPNTEAFF.

The chain employs TRBV28 and TRBJ1-5; D not resolved. V was clipped by 7 bases and J by 4 bases, with 20 bases between them. The CDR3 is 16 amino acids. Germline V gene sequence: CDR1 MDHEN, CDR2 SYDVKM. CDR3 coding DNA: TGTGCCAGCACTCTAGGCTGGGTCCTGGAAAATCAGCCCCAGCATTTT. Residues: CASTLGWVLENQPQHF.

Regarding this clone: A much larger clone is a single base away; this may be a read error. This chain joins TRBV20-1 and TRBJ2-3; 9 positions agree with TRBD2. The germline CDR1 and CDR2 sequences are DFQATT and SNEGSKA (reference sequence). The CDR3 contains 15 residues. CDR3 sequence (DNA): TGCAGTGCTAGCTTAGCGGGAGAAAGCACGGATACGCAGTATTTT. Translated, it gives CSASLAGESTDTQYF.

This clone was observed at least ten times. The V gene is TRBV3-1, the J gene TRBJ2-5; D tentatively reads TRBD1 or TRBD2 (5 bases each). The CDR3 has 14 amino acids. Germline lookup yields CDR1 LGHDT and CDR2 YNNKEL (reference sequence). The V end was cut by 4 bases, the J end by 4 bases, with 13 bases between. The CDR3 sequence: CASSLVQRGETQYF. The CDR3 bases are TGTGCCAGCAGCCTGGTTCAGAGGGGAGAGACCCAGTACTTC.